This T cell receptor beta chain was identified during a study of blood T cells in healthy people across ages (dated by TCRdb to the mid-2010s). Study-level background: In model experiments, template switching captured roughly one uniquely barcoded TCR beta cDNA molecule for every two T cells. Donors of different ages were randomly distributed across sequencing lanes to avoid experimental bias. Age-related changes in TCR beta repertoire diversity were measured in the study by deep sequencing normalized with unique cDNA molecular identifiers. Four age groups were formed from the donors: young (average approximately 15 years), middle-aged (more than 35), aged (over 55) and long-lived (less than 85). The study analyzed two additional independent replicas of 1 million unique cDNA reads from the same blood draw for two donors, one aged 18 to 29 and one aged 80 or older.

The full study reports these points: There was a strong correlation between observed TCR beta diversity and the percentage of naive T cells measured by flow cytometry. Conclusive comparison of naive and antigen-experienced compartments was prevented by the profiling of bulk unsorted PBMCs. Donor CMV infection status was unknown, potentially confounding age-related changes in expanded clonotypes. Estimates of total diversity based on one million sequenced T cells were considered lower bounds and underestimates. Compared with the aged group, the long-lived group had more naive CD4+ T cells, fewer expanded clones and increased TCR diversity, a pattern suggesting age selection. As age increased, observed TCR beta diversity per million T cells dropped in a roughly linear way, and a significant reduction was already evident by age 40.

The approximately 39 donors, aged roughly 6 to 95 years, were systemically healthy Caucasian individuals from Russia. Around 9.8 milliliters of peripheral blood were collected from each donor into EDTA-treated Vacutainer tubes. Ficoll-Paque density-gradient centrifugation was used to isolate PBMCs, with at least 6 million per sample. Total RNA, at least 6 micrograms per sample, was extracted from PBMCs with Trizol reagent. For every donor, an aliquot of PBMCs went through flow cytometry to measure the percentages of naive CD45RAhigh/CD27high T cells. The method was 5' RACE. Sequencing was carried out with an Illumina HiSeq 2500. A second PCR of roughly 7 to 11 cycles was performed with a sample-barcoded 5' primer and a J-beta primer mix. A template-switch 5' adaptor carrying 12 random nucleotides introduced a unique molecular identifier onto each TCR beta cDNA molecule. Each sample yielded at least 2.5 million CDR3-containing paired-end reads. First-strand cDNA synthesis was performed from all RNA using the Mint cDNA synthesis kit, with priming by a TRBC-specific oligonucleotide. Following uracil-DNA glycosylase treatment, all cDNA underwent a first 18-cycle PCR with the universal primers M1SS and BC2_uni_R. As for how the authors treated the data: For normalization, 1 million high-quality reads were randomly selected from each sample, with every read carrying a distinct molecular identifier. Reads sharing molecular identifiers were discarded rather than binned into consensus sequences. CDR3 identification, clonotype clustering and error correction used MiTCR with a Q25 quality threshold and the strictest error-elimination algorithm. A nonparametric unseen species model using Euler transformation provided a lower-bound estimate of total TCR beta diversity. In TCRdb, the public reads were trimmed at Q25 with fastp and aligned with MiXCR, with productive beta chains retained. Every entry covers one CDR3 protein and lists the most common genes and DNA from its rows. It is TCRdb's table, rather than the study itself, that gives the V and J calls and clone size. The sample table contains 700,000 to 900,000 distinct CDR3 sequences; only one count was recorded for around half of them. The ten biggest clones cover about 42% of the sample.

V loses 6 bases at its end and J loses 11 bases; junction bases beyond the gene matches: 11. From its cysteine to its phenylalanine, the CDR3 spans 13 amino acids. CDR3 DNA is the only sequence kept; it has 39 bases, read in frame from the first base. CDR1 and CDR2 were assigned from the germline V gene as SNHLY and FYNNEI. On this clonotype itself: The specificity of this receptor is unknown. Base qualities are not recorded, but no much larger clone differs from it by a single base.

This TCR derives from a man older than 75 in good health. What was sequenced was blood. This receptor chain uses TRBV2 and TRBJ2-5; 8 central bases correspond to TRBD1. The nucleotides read TGTGCCAGCAGGATGGACAGGGCCTACGTGCAGTACTTC. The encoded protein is CASRMDRAYVQYF.